This T cell receptor (beta chain) was found in a study of T cells expressing NK-cell markers. Across the whole study: Repertoire data for TCR beta were derived from sorted T cells (CD3+CD56+NKG2C+, CD3+CD56+NKG2C- and CD3+CD56-NKG2C+). The authors sequenced eight donors, of whom seven were HCMV-seropositive and one was seronegative.

The CDR3 totals 15 residues. CDR1 MNHEY and CDR2 SVGAGI come from the germline V gene. TCRdb reprocessed the 5' RACE reads, keeping one entry per CDR3 protein, no DNA. The sample table includes around 100,000 distinct CDR3 sequences. In the case of this clonotype: What it binds is unknown.

Regarding the study as a whole: A few donors' CD3+CD56-NKG2C+ cells were dominated by the same clonotypes.

This receptor was identified in a woman aged 18 to 69 in good health. Specimen: blood T cells: a sorted CD56 or NKG2C T cell subset, CD4+ or CD8+ T cells, or bulk PBMC T cells (not recorded which). The V call is TRBV6-5, the J call TRBJ2-3. The CDR3 is CASSYSSDRTDTQYF.